One and the same sample provided the 32 T cell receptor beta chains below, sequenced in a study of cytomegalovirus exposure and HLA in healthy donors. The PCR used 60 Vbeta and 13 Jbeta primers. Data came from immunoSEQ multiplex PCR; TCRdb stores just in-frame clones and leaves some out. Of 70,000 to 90,000 clones listed, about 60% are singletons. Material: PBMCs. The origin of the receptors is a woman aged 40 to 49 in good health and CMV-seropositive.

The rearrangement links TRBV28 to TRBJ2-7; 7 nucleotides agree with TRBD2. Germline V lookup: CDR1 MDHEN, CDR2 SYDVKM. The CDR3 totals 13 residues. The V segment lost 2 bases and the J segment 3 bases; nucleotides outside the gene matches: 1. CDR3 amino acids: CASSLQRGYEQYF. The CDR3 nucleotides read TGTGCCAGCAGTTTACAGCGGGGCTACGAGCAGTACTTC.

This clone appeared a few times. The CDR3 nucleotides are TGTGCCAGTAGTAGTCGGACTAGCGGAGAGACCCAGTACTTC. It translates to CASSSRTSGETQYF. V gene TRBV19 combines with J gene TRBJ2-5, with 10 bases matching TRBD2. Looked up from germline, CDR1 is LNHDA and CDR2 is SQIVND (reference sequence). The CDR3 loop spans 14 amino acids. Trimming at V came to 4 bases and at J to 4 bases, leaving 3 bases not matched to a gene.

The CDR3 nucleotides read TGTGCCAGCAGCTCAGACACCTACCAAGAGACCCAGTACTTC. Translated: CASSSDTYQETQYF. This chain links TRBV7-9 with TRBJ2-5; D remains unclear. V shed 4 bases and J shed 0 bases, with 9 bases lying between them. The CDR3 length is 14 residues. Germline V gene sequence: CDR1 SEHNR, CDR2 FQNEAQ (reference sequence).

This chain links TRBV5-1 with TRBJ2-3; TRBD2 matches at 11 bases. Trimming removed 0 bases from V and 2 bases from J; junction bases left unmatched: 5. Germline CDR1 and CDR2: SGHRS and YFSETQ. The CDR3 extends over 17 amino acids. CDR3 sequence (DNA): TGCGCCAGCAGCTTGGCCGTTAGCGGGAGGGCCACAGATACGCAGTATTTT. Encoded protein: CASSLAVSGRATDTQYF.

The count of this clone is one. The genes are TRBV5-1 and TRBJ2-5; 15 bases line up with TRBD2. Germline loops: CDR1 SGHRS, CDR2 YFSETQ. Trimming took 2 bases from V and 4 from J; bases not matched to a gene: 3. The CDR3 runs to 16 residues. In DNA, the CDR3 is TGCGCCAGCAGCTTCGGACTAGCGGGAGGGGGAGAGACCCAGTACTTC. Protein sequence: CASSFGLAGGGETQYF.

The chain combines TRBV7-2 with TRBJ2-1; 8 bases agree with TRBD2. Per the germline V gene, CDR1 is SGHTA and CDR2 is FQGNSA. Losses at the gene ends were 5 bases for V and 7 bases for J; bases not matched to a gene: 10. The length of the CDR3 is 15 residues. CDR3 loop: CASSPWAAGENEQFF. The CDR3, as DNA: TGTGCCAGCAGCCCCTGGGCAGCGGGAGAGAATGAGCAGTTCTTC.

This rearrangement joins TRBV7-8 to TRBJ2-3, with a weak D call TRBD1 (6 bases). Germline V gives CDR1 SGHVS, CDR2 FQNEAQ. The CDR3 length is 16 residues. The V end was cut by 5 bases, the J end by 0 bases, with 15 bases between. The CDR3 is CASSPRDTLSTDTQYF. The CDR3 DNA reads as TGTGCCAGCAGCCCTCGGGACACCCTTAGCACAGATACGCAGTATTTT.

J is TRBJ1-5 and V is TRBV28; TRBD1 matches 7 bases. Germline CDR1 and CDR2: MDHEN and SYDVKM. The CDR3 length is 13 residues. V was pared by 4 bases and J by 7 bases, with 4 bases of the junction left unmatched. The CDR3 is CASSSQGDQPQHF. DNA for the CDR3: TGTGCCAGCAGTTCCCAGGGGGACCAGCCCCAGCATTTT.

This rearrangement joins TRBV28 to TRBJ1-1; D uncertain. Germline CDR1 MDHEN, CDR2 SYDVKM. The germline V and J ends were trimmed by 2 bases and 2 bases, with 6 bases remaining between them. The CDR3 totals 13 residues. The CDR3, as DNA: TGTGCCAGCAGTTTAGAGGGAAACACTGAAGCTTTCTTT. The encoded protein is CASSLEGNTEAFF.

This sequence joins TRBV29-1 and TRBJ1-1; 9 bases are a match to TRBD1. CDR3 length equals 15 residues. After removal of 7 bases from V and 4 bases from J, the junction contained 13 bases not matched to a gene. Germline CDR1 reads SQVTM; CDR2 reads ANQGSEA. In DNA form, the CDR3 reads TGCAGCGGGAGAACAGGGGGCTGGGGCCTCACTGAAGCTTTCTTT. Translated: CSGRTGGWGLTEAFF.

In its sample, this clone was seen a few times. The rearrangement links TRBV5-1 to TRBJ2-5, with D possibly being TRBD2 (5 bases). Near its end, the DNA agrees better with TRBJ2-7, so the J call may be wrong. Germline CDR1 SGHRS, CDR2 YFSETQ. The CDR3 runs 14 residues. Here the CDR3 reads CASSLERKPYEQYF. In nucleotides, the CDR3 is TGCGCCAGCAGCTTGGAGCGGAAACCCTACGAGCAGTACTTC.

V and J are TRBV11-2 and TRBJ2-1; D gene ambiguous. The germline gives CDR1 SGHAT, CDR2 FQNNGV. This CDR3 spans 12 amino acids. Trimming removed 1 base at V and 9 bases at J, with 7 bases between. The CDR3 nucleotides are TGTGCCAGCAGCTTAGGTTTCGTTGAGCAGTTCTTC. This sequence encodes CASSLGFVEQFF.

The genes are TRBV30 and TRBJ1-1, with D unresolved. With 4 bases removed from V and 7 bases from J, the gap between germline ends came to 10 bases. CDR3 length: 11 amino acids. CDR1 GTSNPN and CDR2 SVGIG come from the germline V gene (reference sequence). The CDR3 spells CAWNRDVEAFF. As DNA, the CDR3 is TGTGCCTGGAATCGGGATGTTGAAGCTTTCTTT.

This clone was seen only a few times. This chain uses TRBV28 with TRBJ2-1, with D perhaps TRBD1 (5 bases). Germline loops: CDR1 MDHEN, CDR2 SYDVKM. V lost 4 bases and J lost 10, with 17 bases in between. The CDR3 sequence is 14 residues long. CDR3 amino acids: CASSSLGDLKEQFF. The CDR3 DNA reads TGTGCCAGCAGTTCGTTAGGGGATCTTAAGGAGCAGTTCTTC. Looking up the rest from reference TRBV28 and TRBJ2-1 gives the full variable domain: DVKVTQSSRYLVKRTGEKVFLECVQDMDHENMFWYRQDPGLGLRLIYFSYDVKMKEKGDIPEGYSVSREKKERFSLILESASTNQTSMYLCASSSLGDLKEQFFGPGTRLTVL.

The rearrangement links TRBV9 to TRBJ2-2; 8 bases match TRBD1. Germline V gene sequence: CDR1 SGDLS, CDR2 YYNGEE. The V gene end was trimmed by 2 bases and the J gene end by 4 bases; junction bases not matched to a gene: 4. CDR3 size: 15 residues. This chain's CDR3 is CASSVARGPTGELFF. In nucleotides, the CDR3 is TGTGCCAGCAGCGTGGCCAGGGGGCCCACCGGGGAGCTGTTTTTT.

V is TRBV28 and J is TRBJ2-7, with D possibly being TRBD1 (6 bases). Germline CDR1 is MDHEN and CDR2 is SYDVKM. Trimming stripped 0 bases from V and 1 base from J, with 13 bases between. The CDR3 consists of 16 residues. The CDR3 DNA is TGTGCCAGCAGTTTATGGGGAAGGGGGAGTTCCTACGAGCAGTACTTC. This sequence encodes CASSLWGRGSSYEQYF. Together with reference TRBV28 and TRBJ2-7, the CDR3 gives the full variable domain: DVKVTQSSRYLVKRTGEKVFLECVQDMDHENMFWYRQDPGLGLRLIYFSYDVKMKEKGDIPEGYSVSREKKERFSLILESASTNQTSMYLCASSLWGRGSSYEQYFGPGTRLTVT.

This clone came up once. This chain uses TRBV28 with TRBJ1-5; D unclear. The CDR3 totals 12 residues. Germline CDR1 and CDR2: MDHEN and SYDVKM. V was pared by 7 bases and J by 7 bases, with 11 bases between. CDR3 residues: CASISPPQPQHF. CDR3 nucleotide sequence: TGTGCCAGCATTAGCCCCCCCCAGCCCCAGCATTTT.

The rearrangement links TRBV27 to TRBJ1-1; TRBD1 matches at 10 bases. In germline, CDR1 is MNHEY, CDR2 SMNVEV (reference sequence). The CDR3 length is 16 residues. V lost 4 bases and J lost 1; bases outside the gene matches: 6. This CDR3 reads CASSSLRDRGNTEAFF. The CDR3 region has the DNA TGTGCCAGCAGTTCCCTCCGGGACAGGGGGAACACTGAAGCTTTCTTT.

This clone has only one observation. The rearrangement links TRBV7-2 to TRBJ2-2; a weak D match, TRBD1 (6 bases). Germline values: CDR1 SGHTA, CDR2 FQGNSA. The CDR3 contains 13 residues. V was shortened by 7 bases and J by 7 bases, with 13 bases between the two germline ends. In nucleotides, the CDR3 is TGTGCCAGCACCTCCAACAGGGTCGGGGAGCTGTTTTTT. Protein sequence: CASTSNRVGELFF.

This clone appeared a single time. The chain combines TRBV4-3 with TRBJ2-7; 9 bases map to TRBD1. CDR1 and CDR2 from the germline V gene are LGHNA and YSLEER. The V and J ends lost 1 base and 5 bases, in that order; junction bases with no gene match: 6. This CDR3 comprises 15 residues. This CDR3 is CASSQGGQGWDEQYF. Written as DNA, the CDR3 is TGCGCCAGCAGCCAAGGGGGACAGGGATGGGACGAGCAGTACTTC.

This chain uses TRBV18 with TRBJ2-5; 7 bases map to TRBD1. V lost 5 bases and J lost 9; bases outside the gene matches: 12. Germline-derived CDR1 and CDR2 are KGHSH and LQKENI. This CDR3 is built from 14 residues. The CDR3 sequence is CASSTGFTQGPQYF. The DNA of the CDR3 is TGTGCCAGCTCAACAGGGTTCACACAGGGGCCCCAGTACTTC.

The V gene is TRBV28, the J gene TRBJ1-5; no definite D call. Germline CDR1 reads MDHEN; CDR2 reads SYDVKM. This CDR3 has 13 amino acids. V shed 5 bases and J shed 5 bases, with 10 bases lying between them. Written as DNA, the CDR3 is TGTGCCAGCAGTCCAGAAGCGGATCAGCCCCAGCATTTT. This encodes CASSPEADQPQHF.

V gene TRBV7-8 combines with J gene TRBJ2-7; 8 bases are a match to TRBD1. The CDR3 covers 14 residues. CDR1 is SGHVS, CDR2 FQNEAQ, per germline. The J segment lost 3 bases and the V segment lost 5 bases, leaving 6 bases of the junction unmatched. This CDR3 reads CASSGRQGNYEQYF. CDR3 nucleotides: TGTGCCAGCAGCGGACGACAGGGGAACTACGAGCAGTACTTC.

The CDR3, as DNA: TGTGCCAGCAATTCACTCGGCAGGAACTACGAGCAGTACTTC. This translates into CASNSLGRNYEQYF. The chain links TRBV27 to TRBJ2-7; D unresolved. Trimming left V 7 bases short and J 3 bases short, with 16 bases between. The CDR3 is 14 residues long. CDR1 is MNHEY, CDR2 SMNVEV, per germline (reference sequence).

This clone has a single count. V usage is TRBV10-2 and J usage is TRBJ2-5; 11 bases fit TRBD1. Germline trimming cut 2 bases from V and 2 bases from J; bases unmatched to any gene: 7. The CDR3 extends over 17 amino acids. Looked up from germline, CDR1 is WSHSY and CDR2 is SAAADI. The CDR3 DNA sequence: TGCGCCAGCAGTGAGCCGAGTGGGACAGGGGGGCAAGAGACCCAGTACTTC. This codes for CASSEPSGTGGQETQYF.

The chain is built from TRBV5-1 and TRBJ2-1; D is undetermined. The CDR3 has 14 residues. Germline CDR1 is SGHRS and CDR2 is YFSETQ. Trimming removed 2 bases at V and 10 bases at J, with 16 bases between. CDR3 sequence reads: CASSLVGRLEEQFF. Here the CDR3 DNA reads TGCGCCAGCAGCTTAGTCGGCAGGTTAGAGGAGCAGTTCTTC.

The CDR3 nucleotides are TGTGCCAGCAGTATGACAGCCGGAAGCCAAAAACTGTTTTTT. Translated: CASSMTAGSQKLFF. The gene calls are TRBV28 and TRBJ1-4; D may be TRBD1 (5 bases). Looked up from germline, CDR1 is MDHEN and CDR2 is SYDVKM. This CDR3 contains 14 residues. V was cut by 5 bases and J by 9 bases, with 16 bases left in between.

The chain combines TRBV28 with TRBJ2-1; 8 bases agree with TRBD1. The trim removed 6 bases at V and 10 bases at J, leaving 17 bases unmatched. Germline CDR1 and CDR2: MDHEN and SYDVKM. The CDR3 has 16 residues. The chain's CDR3 is CASRTPRGLSHGEQFF. Written as DNA, the CDR3 is TGTGCCAGCAGGACCCCCAGGGGGCTCTCTCATGGGGAGCAGTTCTTC.

The V gene is TRBV5-1, the J gene TRBJ1-2, with 9 bases matching TRBD1. The CDR3 contains 14 residues. In germline, CDR1 is SGHRS, CDR2 YFSETQ. V was pared by 4 bases and J by 6 bases, with 7 bases of the junction left unmatched. As DNA, the CDR3 is TGCGCCAGCAGCGTCCAGACAGGGGGTGATGGCTACACCTTC. It specifies CASSVQTGGDGYTF.

The chain recombines TRBV7-9 with TRBJ1-4; TRBD1 agrees at 11 bases. Germline V gene lookup returns CDR1 SEHNR and CDR2 FQNEAQ (reference sequence). The CDR3 covers 15 residues. V shed 4 bases, J shed 7 bases, and the junction held 5 bases outside the gene matches. CDR3 nucleotide sequence: TGTGCCAGCAGCTGGACAGGGGGCGGTTCTGAAAAACTGTTTTTT. This codes for CASSWTGGGSEKLFF. Variable domain in full (rest from reference TRBV7-9 and TRBJ1-4): DTGVSQNPRHKITKRGQNVTFRCDPISEHNRLYWYRQTLGQGPEFLTYFQNEAQLEKSRLLSDRFSAERPKGSFSTLEIQRTEQGDSAMYLCASSWTGGGSEKLFFGSGTQLSVL.

V gene TRBV2 combines with J gene TRBJ2-7; 7 bases match TRBD2. Trimming at V came to 5 bases and at J to 2 bases, leaving 3 bases not matched to a gene. CDR3 size: 13 residues. CDR1 SNHLY and CDR2 FYNNEI come from the germline V gene. CDR3 nucleotide sequence: TGTGCCAGCAGTCGGGACTACACCTACGAGCAGTACTTC. This encodes CASSRDYTYEQYF.

In its sample, this clone was seen once. The chain links TRBV29-1 to TRBJ1-2, with 10 bases aligning to TRBD1. V dropped 7 bases and J dropped 5; count of bases not matched to a gene: 10. The CDR3 is 14 residues long. Germline V gene data show CDR1 as SQVTM and CDR2 as ANQGSEA. The CDR3 is CSASDRGGSYGYTF. CDR3 DNA: TGCAGCGCATCGGACAGGGGGGGATCATATGGCTACACCTTC.